What follows are 32 T cell receptor beta chains derived from one specimen sequenced in a study of technical replicates of blood from a few donors (dated by TCRdb to about 2017). Library construction relied on the immunoSEQ multiplex PCR assay. What TCRdb holds here is the immuneACCESS table cut down to in-frame rearrangements. Part of the clones is not present; checked against another copy, under half of the missing clones reflect an unresolved V gene, and the others are unexplained. This sample comprises around 71,000 clones, roughly 92% of them detected only once. In total, the top ten clones hold 0.41% of the sample. The sequencing sample was made of T cells isolated from PBMCs. The receptors were gathered from a human donor in good health.

This chain joins TRBV19 and TRBJ2-1; 10 bases match TRBD2. Germline loops: CDR1 LNHDA, CDR2 SQIVND (reference sequence). There are 16 residues in the CDR3. J lost 7 bases, V lost 6 bases, and 12 bases had no gene match. The CDR3 bases are TGTGCCAGTAGCCCCCTGCTAGCGGGGGTTTCGAATGAGCAGTTCTTC. Protein product: CASSPLLAGVSNEQFF.

The chain uses TRBV5-4 and TRBJ1-1; TRBD1 agrees at 8 bases. The CDR3 is made up of 15 amino acids. Unmatched junction bases numbered 5, after V lost 0 bases and J lost 4 bases. Germline lookup yields CDR1 SGHNT and CDR2 YYREEE (reference sequence). CDR3 nucleotides: TGTGCCAGCAGCTTGGGGACAGGGCGCCGCACTGAAGCTTTCTTT. This codes for CASSLGTGRRTEAFF.

This clone was observed a single time. The CDR3 loop is CASSLGVEVRETQYF. Here the CDR3 DNA reads TGTGCCAGCAGCCTCGGGGTAGAGGTACGAGAGACCCAGTACTTC. The J gene is TRBJ2-5, the V gene TRBV11-1; TRBD2 might be the D (5 bases). Germline V gene lookup returns CDR1 SGHAT and CDR2 FQDESV (reference sequence). V was shortened by 5 bases and J by 4 bases, with 17 bases between the two germline ends. CDR3 size: 15 residues.

The genes are TRBV15 and TRBJ1-4; tentative D call: TRBD1 (6 bases). Trimming shortened V by 3 bases and J by 3 bases, and 11 bases separated the two germline ends. Germline CDR1 and CDR2: LNHNV and YYDKDF (reference sequence). The CDR3 sequence is 15 residues long. The chain's CDR3 is CATSSMGASNEKLFF. The DNA of the CDR3 is TGTGCCACCAGCAGCATGGGGGCCTCTAATGAAAAACTGTTTTTT.

This chain uses TRBV27 with TRBJ2-1; 12 nucleotides align to TRBD2. This CDR3 is built from 18 residues. Looked up from germline, CDR1 is MNHEY and CDR2 is SMNVEV (reference sequence). Trimming at V came to 6 bases and at J to 5 bases, leaving 14 bases not matched to a gene. CDR3 region: CASRRGPLLAGGNNEQFF. CDR3 coding DNA: TGTGCCAGCAGACGAGGGCCACTACTAGCGGGAGGCAACAATGAGCAGTTCTTC.

This chain uses TRBV30 with TRBJ2-7; 7 nucleotides agree with TRBD2. Germline V lookup: CDR1 GTSNPN, CDR2 SVGIG (reference sequence). This CDR3 comprises 15 residues. The J segment lost 0 bases and the V segment lost 0 bases, leaving 5 bases of the junction unmatched. CDR3 bases: TGTGCCTGGAGTGTACAGGCGGGGGACTCCTACGAGCAGTACTTC. Protein: CAWSVQAGDSYEQYF.

The DNA of the CDR3 is TGCAGTGCTAGTCATGATTACGAGCAGTACTTC. Translating it yields CSASHDYEQYF. This chain joins TRBV20-1 and TRBJ2-5; D gene ambiguous. The J call may be in error: the DNA end matches TRBJ2-7 better. Germline V gives CDR1 DFQATT, CDR2 SNEGSKA (reference sequence). The length of the CDR3 is 11 residues.

The CDR3 DNA sequence: TGTGCCAGCAGCCTCCAGCGGGGTTCCTACGAGCAGTACTTC. It is translated as CASSLQRGSYEQYF. V is TRBV7-2 and J is TRBJ2-7, with 7 bases identical to TRBD2. Germline V lookup: CDR1 SGHTA, CDR2 FQGNSA. CDR3 length equals 14 residues. V was pared by 5 bases and J by 1 base, with 5 bases of the junction left unmatched.

This chain links TRBV7-2 with TRBJ2-6; unclear D gene. V was shortened by 5 bases and J by 0 bases, with 17 bases between the two germline ends. The CDR3 sequence is 18 residues long. Germline CDR1 reads SGHTA; CDR2 reads FQGNSA. The chain's CDR3 is CASSPTVIVVSGANVLTF. In nucleotides, the CDR3 is TGTGCCAGCAGCCCTACCGTGATTGTAGTCTCTGGGGCCAACGTCCTGACTTTC.

The chain recombines TRBV2 with TRBJ1-3; a weak D match, TRBD1 (5 bases). V dropped 3 bases and J dropped 11 bases, with 8 bases sitting between them. Germline loops: CDR1 SNHLY, CDR2 FYNNEI. The CDR3 contains 11 residues. The DNA for the CDR3 is TGTGCCAGCAGTGAGACAGTCGCCATATATTTT. Translating it yields CASSETVAIYF.

V and J are TRBV7-8 and TRBJ2-3; 11 nucleotides align to TRBD2. CDR1 SGHVS and CDR2 FQNEAQ come from the germline V gene. The ends lost 3 bases at V and 4 bases at J; junction bases unmatched: 12. CDR3 size: 18 residues. The CDR3 region is CASSLISLAGGPADTQYF. The CDR3 bases are TGTGCCAGCAGCTTGATTTCGTTAGCGGGAGGGCCCGCAGATACGCAGTATTTT. Supplemented by reference TRBV7-8 and TRBJ2-3, the full variable domain reads GAGVSQSPRYKVAKRGQDVALRCDPISGHVSLFWYQQALGQGPEFLTYFQNEAQLDKSGLPSDRFFAERPEGSVSTLKIQRTQQEDSAVYLCASSLISLAGGPADTQYFGPGTRLTVL.

This clone occurred once. The chain uses TRBV30 and TRBJ2-7, with 11 nucleotides matching TRBD1. Per germline, CDR1 GTSNPN and CDR2 SVGIG (reference sequence). The CDR3 extends over 13 amino acids. With V trimmed by 2 bases and J by 7 bases, 4 bases remained unmatched. In DNA, the CDR3 is TGTGCCTGGAGTAAGGGACAGGGGGGGGAGCAGTACTTC. This gives the protein CAWSKGQGGEQYF.

V gene TRBV27 combines with J gene TRBJ1-4; D is possibly TRBD1 (6 bases). CDR1 MNHEY and CDR2 SMNVEV come from the germline V gene (reference sequence). The ends were cut back, 3 bases at V and 0 bases at J, with 17 bases in the middle. The CDR3 has 18 amino acids. The CDR3 protein is CASSFTRPGTSTNEKLFF. The DNA for the CDR3 is TGTGCCAGCAGTTTCACCCGGCCCGGGACATCAACTAATGAAAAACTGTTTTTT.

The chain is built from TRBV9 and TRBJ2-7, with D possibly being TRBD2 (6 bases). The V gene's germline CDR1 is SGDLS and CDR2 YYNGEE. The CDR3 contains 15 residues. V was cut by 3 bases and J by 3 bases, with 16 bases left in between. CDR3: CASSGSGTLNYEQYF. CDR3 DNA sequence: TGTGCCAGCAGCGGATCCGGGACTTTAAACTACGAGCAGTACTTC.

The chain links TRBV28 to TRBJ2-1, with D tentatively TRBD1 (6 bases). V was trimmed by 8 bases and J by 1 base, leaving 15 bases between them. The germline V gene has CDR1 MDHEN and CDR2 SYDVKM. The CDR3 is 15 amino acids. CDR3: CASVQERGSYNEQFF. The CDR3 coding sequence is TGTGCCAGCGTACAGGAGAGGGGGTCCTACAATGAGCAGTTCTTC.

The chain joins TRBV6-1 to TRBJ2-7, with D possibly matching TRBD1 (6 bases). The V end was cut by 6 bases, the J end by 4 bases, with 13 bases between. CDR3 length equals 13 residues. The germline gives CDR1 MNHNS, CDR2 SASEGT. The CDR3 DNA follows: TGTGCCAGCAGAACTTTGACAGGTTACGAGCAGTACTTC. It specifies CASRTLTGYEQYF.

This chain links TRBV11-2 with TRBJ1-1; tentative D call: TRBD1 (5 bases). The V and J ends lost 8 bases and 0 bases respectively, with 16 bases between them. Germline V lookup: CDR1 SGHAT, CDR2 FQNNGV. This CDR3 comprises 15 residues. The CDR3 DNA reads as TGTGCCAGCGGACAAACCGGAAGAATGAACACTGAAGCTTTCTTT. As protein: CASGQTGRMNTEAFF.

V usage is TRBV4-1 and J usage is TRBJ1-5; no clear D gene. This CDR3 region has 13 residues. Germline V CDR1 and CDR2: MGHRA, YSYEKL. Between the trimmed V and J ends, which lost 0 bases and 5 bases, there was a span of 5 bases. Here the CDR3 reads CASSQDLDQPQHF. CDR3 coding DNA: TGCGCCAGCAGCCAAGATCTTGATCAGCCCCAGCATTTT.

The rearrangement links TRBV2 to TRBJ2-7; maybe TRBD1 (6 bases). The germline V and J ends were trimmed by 1 base and 2 bases, with 12 bases remaining between them. CDR3 size: 15 residues. Looked up from germline, CDR1 is SNHLY and CDR2 is FYNNEI. CDR3 DNA: TGTGCCAGCAGTGAAGACAGGGACAACCCCTACGAGCAGTACTTC. Translating gives CASSEDRDNPYEQYF.

This chain joins TRBV10-3 and TRBJ1-3; D might be TRBD1 (6 bases). This CDR3 contains 18 residues. The V end was cut by 0 bases, the J end by 1 base, with 16 bases between. Germline loops: CDR1 ENHRY, CDR2 SYGVKD. DNA for the CDR3: TGTGCCATCAGTGAGTCTCAATCCGGGACAATTTCTGGAAACACCATATATTTT. It specifies CAISESQSGTISGNTIYF.

The chain recombines TRBV12-5 with TRBJ2-7; 10 nucleotides agree with TRBD1. The V segment lost 3 bases and the J segment 7 bases; nucleotides outside the gene matches: 15. There are 17 residues in the CDR3. Germline CDR1 is LGHNT and CDR2 is FRNRAP. The CDR3 region has the DNA TGTGCTAGTGGTTTTAGGGGACTCCTAGGGACAGGGGTTGAGCAGTACTTC. As protein: CASGFRGLLGTGVEQYF.

J is TRBJ2-1 and V is TRBV11-3; TRBD2 might be the D (6 bases). With 0 bases removed from V and 6 bases from J, the gap between germline ends came to 12 bases. This CDR3 is built from 15 residues. CDR1 SGHNT and CDR2 YENEEA come from the germline V gene. In DNA, the CDR3 is TGTGCCAGCAGCTTAGATCTCGGGAGTATCAATGAGCAGTTCTTC. Translation gives CASSLDLGSINEQFF. The whole variable domain, remainder taken from reference TRBV11-3 and TRBJ2-1, is EAGVVQSPRYKIIEKKQPVAFWCNPISGHNTLYWYLQNLGQGPELLIRYENEEAVDDSQLPKDRFSAERLKGVDSTLKIQPAELGDSAVYLCASSLDLGSINEQFFGPGTRLTVL.

The chain links TRBV9 to TRBJ2-1, with D unresolved. This CDR3 is 14 amino acids long. Trimming removed 0 bases from V and 3 bases from J, with 7 bases in between. CDR1 and CDR2 (germline): SGDLS, YYNGEE. The CDR3 reads CASSVGSNYNEQFF. The DNA of the CDR3 is TGTGCCAGCAGCGTAGGATCTAACTACAATGAGCAGTTCTTC.

The chain recombines TRBV7-9 with TRBJ2-7; TRBD2 matches at 14 bases. The CDR3 length is 15 residues. The germline V gene has CDR1 SEHNR and CDR2 FQNEAQ (reference sequence). Trimming cost V 5 bases and J 7 bases; bases outside gene matches: 7. DNA for the CDR3: TGTGCCAGCAGCATAATGACTAGCGGGAGGGGAGAGCAGTACTTC. It is translated as CASSIMTSGRGEQYF.

The chain recombines TRBV25-1 with TRBJ2-1; D perhaps matches TRBD1 (6 bases). CDR3 length equals 14 residues. Germline assignment: CDR1 MGHDK and CDR2 SYGVNS. The ends were cut back, 6 bases at V and 5 bases at J, with 14 bases in the middle. The CDR3 DNA sequence: TGTGCCAGCAGGGTCCCGGGACATCACAATGAGCAGTTCTTC. This sequence encodes CASRVPGHHNEQFF.

The rearrangement uses TRBV6-5 and TRBJ1-5; no firm D call. Germline CDR1 MNHEY, CDR2 SVGAGI. The CDR3 sequence is 15 residues long. The V gene lost 9 bases and the J gene lost 1 base, with 16 bases spanning the gap. This CDR3 is CASSGSFLSNQPQHF. Here the CDR3 DNA reads TGTGCCAGTAGTGGGAGCTTTCTCAGCAATCAGCCCCAGCATTTT.

The CDR3: CAWSVSDEQYF. The CDR3 region has the DNA TGTGCCTGGAGTGTGAGTGACGAGCAGTACTTC. The rearrangement uses TRBV30 and TRBJ2-7; unclear D gene. The CDR3 loop spans 11 amino acids. Per the germline V gene, CDR1 is GTSNPN and CDR2 is SVGIG (reference sequence). Trimming stripped 0 bases from V and 5 bases from J, with 5 bases between.

The rearrangement links TRBV29-1 to TRBJ1-4; D ambiguous. V was shortened by 7 bases and J by 0 bases, with 9 bases between the two germline ends. The CDR3 covers 13 residues. Germline V gene sequence: CDR1 SQVTM, CDR2 ANQGSEA. CDR3 in DNA: TGCAGCGATGTACGGGCAACTAATGAAAAACTGTTTTTT. This sequence encodes CSDVRATNEKLFF.

The rearrangement joins TRBV6-5 to TRBJ2-1, with D tentatively TRBD1 (5 bases). The CDR3 is made up of 15 amino acids. Trimming removed 2 bases at V and 6 bases at J, with 14 bases between. CDR1 MNHEY and CDR2 SVGAGI come from the germline V gene. The CDR3 protein is CASSYIGSGFNEQFF. The CDR3 DNA follows: TGTGCCAGCAGTTACATAGGTTCAGGGTTCAATGAGCAGTTCTTC.

In its sample, this clone was seen a few times. This sequence joins TRBV11-3 and TRBJ1-1; D might be TRBD1 (6 bases). The CDR3 contains 16 residues. Germline CDR1 SGHNT, CDR2 YENEEA. V gave up 4 bases and J gave up 1 base, with 16 bases separating them. The CDR3 is CASSSDPRRGNTEAFF. The CDR3 bases are TGTGCCAGCAGCTCAGACCCGCGCAGGGGGAACACTGAAGCTTTCTTT.

This chain links TRBV10-3 with TRBJ2-1; TRBD2 matches at 12 bases. The CDR3 extends over 14 amino acids. The V segment lost 10 bases and the J segment 8 bases; nucleotides outside the gene matches: 9. Germline assignment: CDR1 ENHRY and CDR2 SYGVKD. CDR3 region: CATSGTSGSDEQFF. CDR3 sequence (DNA): TGTGCCACCTCCGGGACTAGCGGGTCTGATGAGCAGTTCTTC.

The chain carries TRBV12-5 and TRBJ2-1, with D perhaps matching TRBD2 (5 bases). Germline values: CDR1 LGHNT, CDR2 FRNRAP. Trimming took off 4 bases at V and 10 bases at J, with 11 bases between the two ends. The CDR3 spans 12 residues. Here the CDR3 reads CASGYLAWEQFF. The CDR3 DNA reads TGTGCTAGTGGTTACTTAGCGTGGGAGCAGTTCTTC.